This is a list of T cell receptor beta chains from one sample in a study of T cell repertoires in cytomegalovirus infection. MiXCR was run by TCRdb on the reads, yielding one entry per CDR3 protein. Found here are roughly 320,000 distinct CDR3 sequences, roughly a tenth of them singletons; the top ten hold about 2.3%. Sequenced material: PBMCs. All receptors derive from a human donor in good health (CMV status not recorded). Some clones in this sample may be carry-over from other donors' samples. Each CDR3 is given with its conserved first and last residue. The D gene is left open where the match is weak. Not every row has a clone size; where given, it reads once, few, many or a size class.

d_gene	v_gene	j_gene	abundance	len	CDR3aa	CDR3nt
.	TRBV20-1	TRBJ1-2	many	17	CSARGRGRGLPPHGYTF	TGCAGTGCTAGGGGTCGGGGCAGGGGCTTACCTCCCCATGGCTACACCTTC
.	TRBV11-1	TRBJ2-1	many	15	CASSLEGGLTDEQFF	TGTGCCAGCAGCTTAGAGGGGGGCCTTACTGATGAGCAGTTCTTC
.	TRBV7-2	TRBJ1-1	many	16	CASSLGRGDLNTEAFF	TGTGCCAGCAGCTTAGGGAGGGGCGATCTGAACACTGAAGCTTTCTTT
TRBD1	TRBV29-1	TRBJ2-4	.	12	CSVAGQGDIQYF	TGCAGCGTGGCGGGACAGGGGGACATTCAGTACTTC
.	TRBV14	TRBJ1-6	many	14	CASSQERGSSPLHF	TGTGCCAGCAGCCAAGAAAGGGGCTCTTCACCCCTCCACTTT
.	TRBV7-9	TRBJ2-5	many	14	CASSPGPNQETQYF	TGTGCCAGCTCACCTGGACCGAACCAAGAGACCCAGTACTTC
TRBD1	TRBV2	TRBJ2-2	many	14	CASSVQGVTGELFF	TGTGCCAGCAGTGTACAGGGGGTCACCGGGGAGCTGTTTTTT
TRBD1	TRBV18	TRBJ2-3	.	14	CASSPTGGTYTQYF	TGTGCCAGCTCACCGACAGGGGGCACATATACGCAGTATTTT
TRBD1	TRBV7-9	TRBJ2-1	once	15	CASSSGGKGWNEQFF	TGTGCCAGCAGCTCAGGGGGCAAGGGGTGGAATGAGCAGTTCTTC
.	TRBV7-2	TRBJ2-4	many	18	CASSLRGFGALVENIQYF	TGTGCCAGCAGCTTAAGGGGGTTCGGGGCGTTGGTCGAAAACATTCAGTACTTC
.	TRBV29-1	TRBJ1-1	.	14	CSVETRLLNTGAFF	TGCAGCGTTGAAACCCGACTGCTAAACACTGGAGCTTTCTTT
TRBD2	TRBV20-1	TRBJ2-5	many	13	CSAAAGGQETQYF	TGCAGTGCCGCAGCGGGGGGCCAAGAGACCCAGTACTTC
.	TRBV7-2	TRBJ1-1	many	16	CASSFSWIRMNTEAFF	TGTGCCAGCAGCTTTTCTTGGATCCGAATGAACACTGAAGCTTTCTTT
TRBD1	TRBV7-8	TRBJ2-1	many	14	CASGPGGSYNEQFF	TGTGCCAGCGGGCCAGGGGGTTCCTACAATGAGCAGTTCTTC
.	TRBV10-3	TRBJ1-1	few	13	CATMVGVNTEAFF	TGTGCCACCATGGTCGGGGTGAACACTGAAGCTTTCTTT
.	TRBV6-6	TRBJ1-4	few	14	CASTRGFTNEKLFF	TGTGCCAGCACGAGGGGGTTTACTAATGAAAAACTGTTTTTT
TRBD1	TRBV28	TRBJ1-2	.	13	CASSSRGRKGYTF	TGTGCCAGCAGCTCGAGGGGGCGCAAAGGCTACACCTTC
.	TRBV20-1	TRBJ1-2	many	11	CSASGNYGYTF	TGCAGTGCCAGTGGGAACTATGGCTACACCTTC
.	TRBV11-3	TRBJ2-3	few	16	CASSEKNSGSTDTQYF	TGTGCCAGCAGCGAAAAGAATTCGGGGAGCACAGATACGCAGTATTTT
.	TRBV4-1	TRBJ2-5	many	13	CASSQGLQETQYF	TGCGCCAGCAGCCAAGGGCTCCAAGAGACCCAGTACTTC
.	TRBV12-3/TRBV12-4	TRBJ2-2	many	12	CASGTNTGELFF	TGTGCCAGCGGGACGAACACCGGGGAGCTGTTTTTT
TRBD2	TRBV7-3	TRBJ2-1	many	14	CASSPSTSGGEQFF	TGTGCCAGCAGCCCTTCGACTAGCGGGGGAGAGCAGTTCTTC
TRBD2	TRBV9	TRBJ2-5	many	15	CASSVDPGGGKTQYF	TGTGCCAGCAGCGTAGATCCGGGGGGAGGAAAGACCCAGTACTTC
.	TRBV7-3	TRBJ2-5	many	13	CASSLIQQETQYF	TGTGCCAGCAGCTTAATCCAACAAGAGACCCAGTACTTC
.	TRBV5-1	TRBJ1-1	many	12	CASSLSGTEAFF	TGCGCCAGCAGCTTGTCAGGGACTGAAGCTTTCTTT
TRBD1	TRBV7-9	TRBJ2-6	many	16	CASSSPDRDRANVLTF	TGTGCCAGCAGCTCCCCTGACAGGGACCGAGCCAACGTCCTGACTTTC
.	TRBV3-1	TRBJ2-7	few	14	CASSQASSGDKKYF	TGTGCCAGCAGCCAAGCGAGTTCGGGGGACAAGAAGTACTTC
TRBD1	TRBV7-6	TRBJ1-1	many	15	CASSGYRGAGTEAFF	TGTGCCAGCAGCGGATACAGGGGGGCCGGCACTGAAGCTTTCTTT
.	TRBV29-1	TRBJ1-1	.	12	CSVEGNPGAAFF	TGCAGCGTTGAAGGGAACCCAGGTGCAGCTTTCTTT
.	TRBV20-1	TRBJ2-1	few	14	CSARDIGSAHEQFF	TGCAGTGCTAGAGATATTGGTAGCGCCCATGAGCAGTTCTTC
TRBD1	TRBV28	TRBJ1-5	.	15	CATKASLTGAQPQHF	TGTGCCACGAAGGCGAGTTTGACAGGGGCTCAGCCCCAGCATTTT
.	TRBV7-3	TRBJ1-1	many	16	CASSLTGRGVNTEAFF	TGTGCCAGCAGCTTAACTGGTAGGGGGGTGAACACTGAAGCTTTCTTT
.	TRBV2	TRBJ2-1	many	14	CASPPQGGRDEQFF	TGTGCCAGCCCCCCCCAAGGGGGTAGGGATGAGCAGTTCTTC